This T cell receptor beta chain was documented in a study of CD8 T cells in Susac syndrome. TEMRA cells were FACS-enriched, while CD8+ and CD4+ T cells were negatively isolated. RNA, at roughly 0.45 to 1 ug, was reverse transcribed with random hexamers. TCRdb passed the immunoSEQ multiplex PCR reads through MiXCR, listing each CDR3 protein once. The repertoire has some 300,000 distinct CDR3 sequences, 65% to 90% of them found once; the top ten carry around 0.2%. Germline loops: CDR1 LNHDA, CDR2 SQIVND (reference sequence). The CDR3 is made up of 16 amino acids. V lost 5 bases and J lost 10; bases outside the gene matches: 9.

The clonotype was recovered from a human donor with multiple sclerosis. V and J are TRBV19 and TRBJ2-1; 15 positions match TRBD2. The specimen sequenced was CD8+ T cells from PBMCs. As DNA, the CDR3 is TGTGCCAGTAGTCCACGGACTAGCGGGAGGGGAAGAGAGCAGTTCTTC. It codes for CASSPRTSGRGREQFF.